This T cell receptor beta chain is drawn from a study of cytomegalovirus exposure and HLA in healthy donors. PCR used 60 Vbeta primers and 13 Jbeta primers. This table comes from immunoSEQ multiplex PCR, and its TCRdb copy is limited to in-frame clones, with some not included. The table has around 100,000 clones, approximately 7.6% seen once; the top ten hold 2.3%. Findings and caveats of the study: Exclusion as indistinguishable affected some V segments, including TRBV6-2 and TRBV6-3. DRB1 had the most TCR associations and HLA-C the fewest, a later analysis found, with rates varying by HLA locus.

This clone was seen more than once but under ten times. Its specificity is not known. The CDR3 extends over 14 amino acids. V was pared by 2 bases and J by 12 bases, with 16 bases between. Germline-derived CDR1 and CDR2 are MNHEY and SMNVEV (reference sequence). Source material: PBMCs. The sequence derives from a middle-aged man in good health and CMV-seronegative. V and J are TRBV27 and TRBJ1-4; D might be TRBD1 (5 bases). In DNA, the CDR3 is TGTGCCAGCAGTTTAAAGGGGTTTAACGAAGAACTGTTTTTT. Encoded protein: CASSLKGFNEELFF.